The clone carrying this T cell receptor beta chain was detected a few times. Its antigen is as yet unknown. In TCRdb, the 5' RACE reads were re-called with MiXCR into one record per CDR3 protein. The table has some 270,000 distinct CDR3 sequences, approximately 8.3% seen once; the top ten hold less than 4%. These data are taken from a study of identical twins. General observations from the study: Whereas memory repertoires showed no such difference, abundant cord blood beta clonotypes carried fewer insertions. There is a chance that invariant MAIT and iNKT cells partially muddied zero-insertion analyses. Out-of-frame sharing of TCR alpha in monozygotic twins was underestimated by models.

Donors were all healthy Caucasians. The V gene end was trimmed by 0 bases and the J gene end by 3 bases; junction bases not matched to a gene: 6. CDR3 length: 16 residues. Germline V lookup: CDR1 DFQATT, CDR2 SNEGSKA (reference sequence). The same specimen was also included in a second study, on yellow fever vaccine responses in identical twins.

The gene calls are TRBV20-1 and TRBJ2-2, with TRBD2 matching 8 bases. The sample taken for sequencing was CD8+ T cells sorted from blood. This TCR was recovered from a young woman in good health. The DNA of the CDR3 is TGCAGTGCTAGAGATGGGAGCGGGGGTGACACCGGGGAGCTGTTTTTT. Its translation: CSARDGSGGDTGELFF.